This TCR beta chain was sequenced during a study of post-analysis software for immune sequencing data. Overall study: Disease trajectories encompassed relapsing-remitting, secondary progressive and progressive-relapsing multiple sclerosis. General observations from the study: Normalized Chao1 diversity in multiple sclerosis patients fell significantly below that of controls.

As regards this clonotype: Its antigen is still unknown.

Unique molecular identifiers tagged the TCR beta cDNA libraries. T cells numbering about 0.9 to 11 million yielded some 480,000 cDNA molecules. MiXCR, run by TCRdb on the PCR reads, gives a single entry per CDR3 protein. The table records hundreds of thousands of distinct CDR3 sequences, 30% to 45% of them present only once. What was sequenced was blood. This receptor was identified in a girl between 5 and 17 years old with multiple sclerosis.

The CDR3 loop is CAISTGQGKNPYEQYF. CDR3 bases: TGTGCCATCAGCACGGGACAGGGGAAAAATCCCTACGAGCAGTACTTC. The chain recombines TRBV10-3 with TRBJ2-7; 10 bases are shared with TRBD1. The CDR3 is made up of 16 amino acids. Trimming cost V 6 bases and J 2 bases; bases outside gene matches: 10. The germline CDR1 and CDR2 sequences are ENHRY and SYGVKD.